This T cell receptor beta chain was sequenced during a study of OX40 agonist ivuxolimab in advanced cancers. Study in general: Patients were dosed intravenously with ivuxolimab at 0.01 to 10 mg/kg every 2 weeks.

V shed 4 bases and J 3 bases; nucleotides not matched to a gene: 6. CDR1 is SQVTM, CDR2 ANQGSEA, per germline. There are 14 residues in the CDR3. The assay was immunoSEQ multiplex PCR, and TCRdb's table has in-frame clones only and misses some. The repertoire holds tens of thousands of clones, approximately 80% seen once, with 4% to 4.5% in the top ten. This clone was found a few times. This receptor was obtained from an adult with an advanced solid tumor such as melanoma, head and neck, liver or kidney cancer. Source: CD4+ or CD8+ T cells sorted from blood, taken in a trial of the OX40 agonist ivuxolimab. The rearrangement joins TRBV29-1 to TRBJ2-7; 10 positions match TRBD1. In DNA form, the CDR3 reads TGCAGCGTTGGAGGGACAGGGGAACACTACGAGCAGTACTTC. Its translation: CSVGGTGEHYEQYF.